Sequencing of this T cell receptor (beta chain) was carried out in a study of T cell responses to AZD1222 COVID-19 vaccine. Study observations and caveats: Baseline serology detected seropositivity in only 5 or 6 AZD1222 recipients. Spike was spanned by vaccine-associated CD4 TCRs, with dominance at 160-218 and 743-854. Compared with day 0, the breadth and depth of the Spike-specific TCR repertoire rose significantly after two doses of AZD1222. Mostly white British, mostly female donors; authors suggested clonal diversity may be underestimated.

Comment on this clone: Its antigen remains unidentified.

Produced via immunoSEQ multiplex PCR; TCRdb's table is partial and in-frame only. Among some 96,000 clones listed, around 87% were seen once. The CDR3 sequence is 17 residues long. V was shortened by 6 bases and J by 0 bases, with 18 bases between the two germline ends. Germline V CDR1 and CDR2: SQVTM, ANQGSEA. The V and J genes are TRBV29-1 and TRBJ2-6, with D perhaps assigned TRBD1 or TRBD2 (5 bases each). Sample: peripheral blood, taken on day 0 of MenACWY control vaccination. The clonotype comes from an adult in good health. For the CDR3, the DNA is TGCAGCGTCAGAGGGGTGGCTGGGCGCTCTGGGGCCAACGTCCTGACTTTC. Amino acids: CSVRGVAGRSGANVLTF.